Following are 17 T cell receptor beta chains from one sample sequenced in a study of shared clonotypes between healthy human individuals. Measured with immunoSEQ multiplex PCR; TCRdb has only the in-frame clones, and not every one. The sample has fewer than 1.6 million clones, around 98.5% seen once. Sequenced input: naive CD4+ T cells sorted from blood. The subset is: CD45RA+ positively selected. The receptors shown here come from a man aged 25 to 45 in good health.

This clone appeared a single time. This chain connects TRBV11-2 to TRBJ2-3, with 9 nucleotides matching TRBD2. The CDR3 consists of 15 residues. V was pared by 4 bases and J by 3 bases, with 5 bases of the junction left unmatched. Looked up from germline, CDR1 is SGHAT and CDR2 is FQNNGV. In DNA form, the CDR3 reads TGTGCCAGCAGCTGGGGTCTAGCGGGAACAGATACGCAGTATTTT. It is translated as CASSWGLAGTDTQYF.

This clone was found once. The chain joins TRBV7-2 to TRBJ2-4, with TRBD1 as a possible D gene (5 bases). The CDR3 is 13 amino acids. Germline loops: CDR1 SGHTA, CDR2 FQGNSA. With 1 base removed from V and 4 bases from J, the gap between germline ends came to 5 bases. For the CDR3, the DNA is TGTGCCAGCAGCTTAGGACAGAAAAACATTCAGTACTTC. It yields the protein CASSLGQKNIQYF.

This rearrangement joins TRBV15 to TRBJ2-7, with D perhaps TRBD1 (5 bases). Germline-derived CDR1 and CDR2 are LNHNV and YYDKDF (reference sequence). V was cut by 0 bases and J by 6 bases, with 6 bases left in between. This CDR3 is built from 12 residues. The CDR3 DNA reads TGTGCCACCAGCAGAGAAGGGGCCGAGCAGTACTTC. It encodes CATSREGAEQYF.

The chain employs TRBV29-1 and TRBJ1-3; D is unresolved. The CDR3 covers 13 residues. CDR1 and CDR2 (germline): SQVTM, ANQGSEA. The V and J ends lost 6 bases and 0 bases respectively, with 9 bases between them. This chain's CDR3 is CSVLQDSGNTIYF. As DNA, the CDR3 is TGCAGCGTCTTACAAGACTCTGGAAACACCATATATTTT.

The chain joins TRBV9 to TRBJ2-1; D gene ambiguous. CDR3 length: 14 residues. CDR1 and CDR2 (germline): SGDLS, YYNGEE. Trimming cost V 4 bases and J 0 bases, with 8 bases left between them. This CDR3 is CASSPAYSYNEQFF. The CDR3 region has the DNA TGTGCCAGCAGCCCGGCCTACTCCTACAATGAGCAGTTCTTC.

V and J are TRBV9 and TRBJ2-6, with TRBD1 matching 7 bases. The CDR3 length is 17 residues. The germline V gene has CDR1 SGDLS and CDR2 YYNGEE. Germline trimming cut 0 bases from V and 1 base from J; bases unmatched to any gene: 4. CDR3 in amino acids: CASSVGLRGSGANVLTF. CDR3 coding DNA: TGTGCCAGCAGCGTAGGTCTCAGGGGGTCTGGGGCCAACGTCCTGACTTTC.

The CDR3 sequence is CASSEGLTNEKLFF. CDR3 nucleotide sequence: TGTGCCAGCAGCGAGGGTTTGACTAATGAAAAACTGTTTTTT. The chain links TRBV9 to TRBJ1-4; no definite D call. V lost 3 bases to trimming and J lost 2 bases, with 8 bases between them. The CDR3 runs 14 residues. Germline V gene data show CDR1 as SGDLS and CDR2 as YYNGEE.

The chain employs TRBV10-3 and TRBJ2-3, with D perhaps TRBD2 (6 bases). There are 14 residues in the CDR3. CDR1 ENHRY and CDR2 SYGVKD come from the germline V gene. Deletions cut 5 bases from V and 5 bases from J, with 14 bases between. The CDR3 reads CAISYTGALDTQYF. CDR3 bases: TGTGCCATCAGTTATACGGGAGCTTTAGATACGCAGTATTTT.

This chain links TRBV13 with TRBJ1-5; a possible D gene is TRBD1 (6 bases). CDR3 size: 16 residues. V lost 4 bases, J lost 0 bases, and 13 bases lay in between. Per the germline V gene, CDR1 is PRHDT and CDR2 is FYEKMQ (reference sequence). CDR3 DNA sequence: TGTGCCAGCAGCTCCGGTCCCAGGGGTAGCAATCAGCCCCAGCATTTT. Its protein product is CASSSGPRGSNQPQHF.

The V call is TRBV16, the J call TRBJ2-7; no reliable D call. The CDR3 has 15 residues. CDR1 KGHSY and CDR2 FQNENV come from the germline V gene. V lost 0 bases, J lost 1 base, and 10 bases lay in between. For the CDR3, the DNA is TGTGCCAGCAGCCAATCGCCTGGTAAGTCCTACGAGCAGTACTTC. Protein sequence: CASSQSPGKSYEQYF.

J is TRBJ1-5 and V is TRBV30; no clear D. The germline CDR1 and CDR2 sequences are GTSNPN and SVGIG (reference sequence). Trimming removed 1 base at V and 7 bases at J, with 11 bases between. This CDR3 is 13 amino acids long. CDR3 nucleotide sequence: TGTGCCTGGAGTGATGGGGATGGCCAGCCCCAGCATTTT. This encodes CAWSDGDGQPQHF.

This chain joins TRBV5-5 and TRBJ1-3; D gene ambiguous. V lost 4 bases, J lost 4 bases, and 9 bases lay in between. Germline V CDR1 and CDR2: SGHKS, YYEKEE (reference sequence). The CDR3 runs 13 residues. The CDR3 loop is CASSGRNGNTIYF. DNA for the CDR3: TGTGCCAGCAGCGGAAGAAACGGAAACACCATATATTTT.

Comments on this clone: At the DNA level, this CDR3 is encoded by other sequences in the same sample as well. V is TRBV11-2 and J is TRBJ2-7; no clear D. With 2 bases removed from V and 2 bases from J, the gap between germline ends came to 10 bases. Germline V CDR1 and CDR2: SGHAT, FQNNGV. The CDR3 contains 14 residues. The CDR3 DNA follows: TGTGCCAGCAGCTTAAGTTCTCTCACCTACGAGCAGTACTTC. This sequence encodes CASSLSSLTYEQYF.

A single count supports this clone. Additional DNA sequences in this sample encode the identical CDR3. The gene calls are TRBV5-4 and TRBJ2-3; D is ambiguous. CDR1 and CDR2 from the germline V gene are SGHNT and YYREEE (reference sequence). The CDR3 runs 13 residues. Deletions cut 4 bases from V and 0 bases from J, with 6 bases between. The DNA of the CDR3 is TGTGCCAGCAGCCTGGACAGCACAGATACGCAGTATTTT. Translated, it gives CASSLDSTDTQYF.

The rearrangement links TRBV14 to TRBJ2-1; D unclear. CDR1 is SGHDN and CDR2 is FVKESK in the germline V gene. The CDR3 is made up of 17 amino acids. Trimming stripped 1 base from V and 0 bases from J, with 13 bases between. CDR3 sequence: CASSQGNGRSSYNEQFF. CDR3 sequence (DNA): TGTGCCAGCAGCCAAGGGAACGGGCGGAGCTCCTACAATGAGCAGTTCTTC.

This sequence joins TRBV28 and TRBJ2-7, with 8 bases matching TRBD1. This CDR3 comprises 16 residues. Germline trimming cut 6 bases from V and 5 bases from J; bases unmatched to any gene: 15. The V gene's germline CDR1 is MDHEN and CDR2 SYDVKM. The CDR3 reads CASSLLPGQVMHEQYF. Written as DNA, the CDR3 is TGTGCCAGCAGCTTGCTTCCGGGACAGGTCATGCACGAGCAGTACTTC. Variable domain in full (rest from reference TRBV28 and TRBJ2-7): DVKVTQSSRYLVKRTGEKVFLECVQDMDHENMFWYRQDPGLGLRLIYFSYDVKMKEKGDIPEGYSVSREKKERFSLILESASTNQTSMYLCASSLLPGQVMHEQYFGPGTRLTVT.

The V gene is TRBV9, the J gene TRBJ2-5; TRBD1 is a possible D gene (5 bases). This CDR3 spans 15 amino acids. From germline, CDR1 is SGDLS and CDR2 YYNGEE. V lost 4 bases to trimming and J lost 5 bases, with 18 bases between them. CDR3 DNA sequence: TGTGCCAGCAGCTCGGGCTTCGGGTGGGGCGAGACCCAGTACTTC. Protein: CASSSGFGWGETQYF.